A selection of T cell receptor beta chains follows, all from one sample in a study of cytomegalovirus exposure and HLA in healthy donors. TCRdb's table, derived via immunoSEQ multiplex PCR, lists solely in-frame clones and lacks some. The sample has about 140,000 clones, roughly 84% seen once. Input material: PBMCs. The receptors come from a boy between 2 and 10 years old in good health and CMV-seronegative. CDR3s include the opening cysteine and the closing phenylalanine or tryptophan. Each record gives: D gene, V gene, clone size, J gene, CDR3 protein. D genes are given only for firm matches. Not every row has a clone size; where given, it reads once, few, many or a size class.

-	TRBV7-2	-	TRBJ1-2	CASSLEREMARTF
TRBD1	TRBV5-4	few	TRBJ1-1	CASTLQGAFTEAFF
TRBD2	TRBV6-1	-	TRBJ2-7	CASSLAGGVYEQYF
-	TRBV11-2	-	TRBJ2-7	CASSLGLQSYEQYF
-	TRBV5-4	-	TRBJ1-2	CASSLHWYGIRYGYTF
TRBD1	TRBV28	-	-	CASRTGQGGYEQYF
TRBD1	TRBV7-9	-	TRBJ2-4	CASSLDSDRGLAKNIQYF
TRBD2	TRBV5-1	-	TRBJ2-7	CASSFGGMTSYEQYF
TRBD1	TRBV7-9	-	TRBJ2-3	CASSPGTGGTDTQYF
-	TRBV9	-	TRBJ2-5	CASSVGPSPEDQYF
-	TRBV19	-	TRBJ2-5	CASSITGVETQYF
TRBD1	TRBV19	few	TRBJ1-2	CASSPEPGQGATRNYGYTF
TRBD1	TRBV7-3	-	TRBJ1-2	CASSDTSGTGGYTF
-	TRBV11-3	-	TRBJ2-3	CASRLGGGTDTQYF
-	TRBV18	-	TRBJ2-7	CASSPPRLQSYEQYF
-	TRBV4-3	-	TRBJ2-7	CASRKTGEAHEQYF
TRBD2	TRBV25-1	few	TRBJ2-7	CASSGTSGSYEQYF
TRBD1	TRBV7-2	-	TRBJ2-4	CASRRQGRYIQYF
TRBD1	TRBV6-6	-	TRBJ1-6	CASSYRGLGDNSPLHF
-	TRBV5-1	-	TRBJ1-2	CASSPWGQDYGYTF
-	TRBV6-5	-	TRBJ1-2	CASRPQGTNYGYTF
-	TRBV5-1	-	TRBJ2-7	CASRDSSYEQYF
-	TRBV7-9	-	TRBJ2-3	CSSSLMAQLRVGDTQYF
-	TRBV19	-	TRBJ2-7	CASSIVGSSYEQYF
TRBD1	TRBV5-4	-	TRBJ2-5	CASSANRGQETQYF
-	TRBV7-3	-	TRBJ2-7	CASSQAQLTEQYF
TRBD1	TRBV5-1	-	TRBJ2-7	CASSWRTGGYEQYF
TRBD1	TRBV7-2	-	TRBJ2-3	CASSGRDRGSTDTQYF
TRBD1	TRBV28	-	TRBJ1-4	CASSLLDRGPANEKLFF
-	TRBV10-3	-	TRBJ2-3	CAISVGNGEADTQYF
TRBD1	TRBV9	-	TRBJ1-2	CASSVGQGSNYGYTF
-	TRBV28	-	TRBJ1-1	CASSLYPVTEELNTEAFF
TRBD1	TRBV6-6	-	-	CASSSTGESYYEQYF
-	TRBV5-4	once	TRBJ2-1	CASIEGPNREVEQFF
-	TRBV5-4	-	TRBJ2-1	CASSLEPGSGEQFF
TRBD1	TRBV5-1	-	TRBJ1-4	CASSLDGDRSEKLFF
TRBD1	TRBV6-5	-	TRBJ2-2	CASSYGGQGYTGELFF
TRBD2	TRBV4-1	-	TRBJ2-5	CASSPLAGVGETQYF
-	TRBV4-1	-	TRBJ2-5	CASSREGGSGNQETQYF
TRBD2	TRBV29-1	once	TRBJ2-3	CSVEGLAASTDTQYF